A selection of T cell receptor beta chains follows, all from one sample in a study of beta chain features in type 1 diabetes. Measured with immunoSEQ multiplex PCR; TCRdb has only the in-frame clones, and not every one. The sample includes 150,000 to 190,000 clones, about 8.1% of them seen just once. What was sequenced was central memory CD4+ T cells from blood. The receptors were sampled from a man aged 18 to 29 in good health. Both conserved end residues are trimmed from each CDR3.

TRBJ2-7	TRBV11-2	ASSSPGYEQY
TRBJ1-2	TRBV7-2	ASSLRHPGTGDGYT
TRBJ2-7	TRBV6-1	ASSPDRRYEQY
TRBJ2-3	TRBV5-6	ASSFTIFGQRDTDTQY
TRBJ2-7	TRBV10-3	ATRQGTGDYEQY
TRBJ1-1	TRBV29-1	SVARGQGAGEAF
TRBJ2-3	TRBV29-1	SVEVGQAREDTQY
TRBJ2-7	TRBV30	AWRKQGAYEQY
TRBJ1-2	TRBV7-9	ASGRTGVYGYT
TRBJ2-1	TRBV25-1	ASSAPDRGSNEQF
TRBJ2-3	TRBV7-3	ASSLQAGERYTQY
TRBJ2-1	TRBV7-8	ASSPSGRELSEQF
TRBJ1-2	TRBV9	ASSPGQGHYGYT
TRBJ2-7	TRBV28	ASLGPAGGDYEQY
TRBJ1-4	TRBV6-1	ASSWTGGGNEKLF
TRBJ2-7	TRBV7-8	ASSRRDSFYHEQY
TRBJ2-7	TRBV5-1	ASSGGDRTSSYEQY
TRBJ2-2	TRBV4-3	ASSQGLAGVTDTGELF
TRBJ2-1	TRBV7-3	ASSSFGGQVGNEQF
TRBJ2-7	TRBV7-9	ASTTGVGGVYEQY
TRBJ2-2	TRBV7-2	ASSLGGGWAAGVAGELF
TRBJ2-1	TRBV2	ASSSARLAGALDEQF
TRBJ1-1	TRBV28	ATSGTPNTEAF
TRBJ2-1	TRBV4-3	ASSQRLAGAYNEQF
TRBJ1-1	TRBV27	ASRTGVLNTEAF
TRBJ1-1	TRBV7-3	ASSLTGQIEAF
TRBJ2-6	TRBV7-2	ASSRTAGANVLT
TRBJ1-2	TRBV7-9	ASSLAGLYGYT
TRBJ1-2	TRBV6-6	ASTPQGGNYGYT
TRBJ2-5	TRBV14	ASSLSGAETQY
TRBJ1-5	TRBV4-2	ASSPGTDNQPQH
TRBJ1-5	TRBV19	ASSILPGQGSQPQH
TRBJ2-7	TRBV19	ASNQGYEQY
TRBJ1-4	TRBV4-1	ASSQPGQGEKLF
TRBJ2-6	TRBV18	ASSPLAGISGANVLT
TRBJ1-2	TRBV28	ASSAQGLGYGYT
TRBJ2-7	TRBV10-3	AIRPGTGGTYEQY
TRBJ1-2	TRBV7-2	ASSSGTGNYGYT
TRBJ1-1	TRBV4-2	ASSASTGGTEAF
TRBJ1-1	TRBV18	ASSFTAYAMNTEAF
TRBJ1-2	TRBV10-3	AISDPGQAFYGYT
TRBJ1-1	TRBV5-1	ASSEIQGAVTEAF
TRBJ1-2	TRBV7-8	ASSPGQTSGGYT
TRBJ1-5	TRBV19	ASRDRGEDQPQH
TRBJ2-7	TRBV6-4	ASRTDRDEQY
TRBJ2-3	TRBV5-4	ASRSTSFQDTQY
TRBJ2-2	TRBV11-2	ASSKGDSIRTGELF
TRBJ2-1	TRBV4-2	ASSQPVVGGGANNEQF
TRBJ1-2	TRBV7-2	ASSLDRGKGYT
TRBJ2-2	TRBV5-1	ASSGTVGTGELF